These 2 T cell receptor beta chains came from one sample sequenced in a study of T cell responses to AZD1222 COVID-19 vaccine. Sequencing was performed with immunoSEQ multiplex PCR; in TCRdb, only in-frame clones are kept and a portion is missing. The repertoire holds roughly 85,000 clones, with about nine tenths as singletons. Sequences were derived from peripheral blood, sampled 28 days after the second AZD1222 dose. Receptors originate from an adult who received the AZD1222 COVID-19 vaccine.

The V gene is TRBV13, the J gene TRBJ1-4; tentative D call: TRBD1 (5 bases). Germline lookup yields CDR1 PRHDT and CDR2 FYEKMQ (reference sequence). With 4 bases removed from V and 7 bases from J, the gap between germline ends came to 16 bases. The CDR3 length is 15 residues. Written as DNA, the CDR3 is TGTGCCAGCAGCTCTTTGGGGGGGTCAGGTGAAAAACTGTTTTTT. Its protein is CASSSLGGSGEKLFF.

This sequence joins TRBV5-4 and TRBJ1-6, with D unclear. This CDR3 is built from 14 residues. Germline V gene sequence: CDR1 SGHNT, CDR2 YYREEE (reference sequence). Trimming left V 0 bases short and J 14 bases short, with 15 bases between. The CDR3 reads CASSLELGEVTLHF. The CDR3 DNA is TGTGCCAGCAGCTTGGAATTGGGCGAAGTAACCCTCCACTTT.